The TCR beta chain described here comes from a study of cytomegalovirus exposure and HLA in healthy donors. Across the whole study: Counted in an early data release were about 85 million unique TCRs from HLA-typed donors. Whole-study results and caveats: Across donors, sequencing depth was assumed by presence/absence analyses to be roughly uniform. Earlier analysis looked at TCR beta V segments, and most were productive about 90% or about 30% of the time.

This clone has just a few counts. The antigen remains unidentified. The PCR had 60 Vbeta and 13 Jbeta primers. The assay was immunoSEQ multiplex PCR, and TCRdb's table has in-frame clones only and misses some. Among over 120,000 clones listed, nearly 10% were seen once. At the time of sampling, donors were nominally healthy, though unrecorded immune exposures were likely. CDR3 size: 17 residues. Between the trimmed V and J ends, which lost 1 base and 2 bases, there was a span of 18 bases. Germline V CDR1 and CDR2: MGHRA, YSYEKL. The V gene is TRBV4-1, the J gene TRBJ2-7; tentative D call: TRBD1 (7 bases). Specimen: PBMCs. The clonotype comes from a man over 45 in good health and CMV-seronegative. CDR3 nucleotide sequence: TGCGCCAGCAGCCAAGGGTTTGCCAGGGGGGCAACCTACGAGCAGTACTTC. It codes for CASSQGFARGATYEQYF.